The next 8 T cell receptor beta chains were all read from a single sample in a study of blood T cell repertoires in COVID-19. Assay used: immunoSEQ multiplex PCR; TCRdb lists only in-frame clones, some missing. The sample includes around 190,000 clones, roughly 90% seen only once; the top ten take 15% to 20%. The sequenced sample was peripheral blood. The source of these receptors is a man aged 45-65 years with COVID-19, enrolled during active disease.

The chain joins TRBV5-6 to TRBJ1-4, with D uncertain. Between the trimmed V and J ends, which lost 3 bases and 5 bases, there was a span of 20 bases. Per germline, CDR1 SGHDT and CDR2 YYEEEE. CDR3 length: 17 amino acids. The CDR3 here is CASSWSAVNSFNEKLFF. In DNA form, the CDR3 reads TGTGCCAGCAGCTGGTCCGCCGTAAACAGCTTCAATGAAAAACTGTTTTTT.

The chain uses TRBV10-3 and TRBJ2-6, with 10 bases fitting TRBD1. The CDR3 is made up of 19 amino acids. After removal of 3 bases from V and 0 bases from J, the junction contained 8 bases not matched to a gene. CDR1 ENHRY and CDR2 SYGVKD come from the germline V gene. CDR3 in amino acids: CAISDYPDRGISGANVLTF. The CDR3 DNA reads TGTGCCATCAGTGACTATCCGGACAGGGGGATCTCTGGGGCCAACGTCCTGACTTTC.

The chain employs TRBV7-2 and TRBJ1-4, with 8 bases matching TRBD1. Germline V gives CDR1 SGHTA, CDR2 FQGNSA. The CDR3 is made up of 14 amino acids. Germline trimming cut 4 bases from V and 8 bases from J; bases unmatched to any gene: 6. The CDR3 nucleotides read TGTGCCAGCAGCTCGACAGGGGTGGAAGAAAAACTGTTTTTT. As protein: CASSSTGVEEKLFF. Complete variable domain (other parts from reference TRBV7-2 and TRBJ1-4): GAGVSQSPSNKVTEKGKDVELRCDPISGHTALYWYRQSLGQGLEFLIYFQGNSAPDKSGLPSDRFSAERTGGSVSTLTIQRTQQEDSAVYLCASSSTGVEEKLFFGSGTQLSVL.

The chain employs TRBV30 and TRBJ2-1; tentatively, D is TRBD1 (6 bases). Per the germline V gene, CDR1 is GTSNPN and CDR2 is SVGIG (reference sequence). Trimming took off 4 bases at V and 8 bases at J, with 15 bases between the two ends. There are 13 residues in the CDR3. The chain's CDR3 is CAWNRQDRDEQFF. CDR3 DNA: TGTGCCTGGAACAGACAGGATCGGGATGAGCAGTTCTTC.

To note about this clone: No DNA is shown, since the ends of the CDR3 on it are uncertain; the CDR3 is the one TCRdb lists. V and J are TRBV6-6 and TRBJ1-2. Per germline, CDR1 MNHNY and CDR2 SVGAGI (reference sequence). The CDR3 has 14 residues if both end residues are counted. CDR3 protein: CASSTSGVVYGYTF.

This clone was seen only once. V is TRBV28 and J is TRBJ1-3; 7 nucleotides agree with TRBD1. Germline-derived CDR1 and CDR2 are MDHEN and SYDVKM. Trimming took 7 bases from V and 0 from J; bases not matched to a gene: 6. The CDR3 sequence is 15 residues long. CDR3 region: CASNQGGASGNTIYF. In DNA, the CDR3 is TGTGCCAGCAACCAGGGGGGAGCCTCTGGAAACACCATATATTTT.

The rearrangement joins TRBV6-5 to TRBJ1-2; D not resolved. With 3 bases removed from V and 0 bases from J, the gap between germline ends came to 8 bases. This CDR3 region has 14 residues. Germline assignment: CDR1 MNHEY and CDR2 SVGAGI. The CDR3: CASSYDKANYGYTF. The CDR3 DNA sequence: TGTGCCAGCAGTTATGACAAGGCTAACTATGGCTACACCTTC.

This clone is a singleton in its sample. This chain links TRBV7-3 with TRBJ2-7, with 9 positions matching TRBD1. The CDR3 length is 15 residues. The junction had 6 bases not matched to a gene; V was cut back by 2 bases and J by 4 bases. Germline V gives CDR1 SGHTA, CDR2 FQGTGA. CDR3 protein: CASSLEPGQGYEQYF. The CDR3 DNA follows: TGTGCCAGCAGCTTAGAACCGGGACAGGGTTACGAGCAGTACTTC. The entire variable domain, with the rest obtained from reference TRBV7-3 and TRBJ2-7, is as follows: GAGVSQTPSNKVTEKGKYVELRCDPISGHTALYWYRQSLGQGPEFLIYFQGTGAADDSGLPNDRFFAVRPEGSVSTLKIQRTERGDSAVYLCASSLEPGQGYEQYFGPGTRLTVT.